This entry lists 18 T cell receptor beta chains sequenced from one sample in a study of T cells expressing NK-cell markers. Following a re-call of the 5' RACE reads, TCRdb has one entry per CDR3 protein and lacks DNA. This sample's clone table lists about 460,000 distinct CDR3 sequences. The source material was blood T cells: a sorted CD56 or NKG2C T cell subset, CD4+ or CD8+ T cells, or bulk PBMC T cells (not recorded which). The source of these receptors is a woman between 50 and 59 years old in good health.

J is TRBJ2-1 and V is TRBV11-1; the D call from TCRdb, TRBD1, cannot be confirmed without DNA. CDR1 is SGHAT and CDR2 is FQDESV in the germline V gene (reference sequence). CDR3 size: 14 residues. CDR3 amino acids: CASSPGWGNDEQFF.

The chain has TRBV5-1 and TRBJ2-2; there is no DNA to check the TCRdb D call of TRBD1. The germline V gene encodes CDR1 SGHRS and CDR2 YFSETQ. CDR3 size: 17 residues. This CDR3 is CASSGGQGSGGGGELFF.

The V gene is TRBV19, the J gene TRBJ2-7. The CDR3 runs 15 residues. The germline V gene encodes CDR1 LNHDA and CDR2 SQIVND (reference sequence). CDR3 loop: CASSETSGRSYEQYF.

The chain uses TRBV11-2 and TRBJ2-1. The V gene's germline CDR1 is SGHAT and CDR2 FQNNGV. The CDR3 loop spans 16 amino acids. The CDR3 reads CASSFRLEQSPNEQFF.

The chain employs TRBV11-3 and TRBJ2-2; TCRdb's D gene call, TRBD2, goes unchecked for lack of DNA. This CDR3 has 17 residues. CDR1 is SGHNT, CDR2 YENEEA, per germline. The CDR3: CASTKPLSGRAVGELFF.

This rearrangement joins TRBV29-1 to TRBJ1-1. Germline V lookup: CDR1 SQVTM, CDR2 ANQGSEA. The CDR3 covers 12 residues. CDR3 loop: CSVPRGLTEAFF.

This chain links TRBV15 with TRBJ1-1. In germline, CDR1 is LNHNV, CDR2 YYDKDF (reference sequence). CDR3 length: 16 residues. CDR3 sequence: CATSRDSWTMNTEAFF.

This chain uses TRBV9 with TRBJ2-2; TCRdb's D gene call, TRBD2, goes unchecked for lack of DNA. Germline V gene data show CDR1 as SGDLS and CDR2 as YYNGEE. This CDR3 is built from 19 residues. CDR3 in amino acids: CASSVAGRLAGANTGELFF.

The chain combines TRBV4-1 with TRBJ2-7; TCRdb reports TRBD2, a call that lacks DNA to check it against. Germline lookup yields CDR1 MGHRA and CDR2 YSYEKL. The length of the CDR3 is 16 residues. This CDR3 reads CASSQVTGVAGGEQYF.

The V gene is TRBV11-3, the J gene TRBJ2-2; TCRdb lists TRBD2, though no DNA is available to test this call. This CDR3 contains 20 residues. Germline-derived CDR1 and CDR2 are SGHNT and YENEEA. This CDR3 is CASSHFWDRFQGPEAGELFF.

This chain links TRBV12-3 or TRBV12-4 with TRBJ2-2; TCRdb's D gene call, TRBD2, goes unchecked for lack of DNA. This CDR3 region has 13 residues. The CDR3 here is CASRALPNGELFF.

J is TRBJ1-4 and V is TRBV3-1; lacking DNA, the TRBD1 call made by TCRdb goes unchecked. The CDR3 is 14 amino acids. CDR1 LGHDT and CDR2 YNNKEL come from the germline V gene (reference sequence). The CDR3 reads CASSLGQGYEKLFF.

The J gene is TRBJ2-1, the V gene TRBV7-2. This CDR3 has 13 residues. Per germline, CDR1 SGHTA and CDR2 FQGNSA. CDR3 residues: CASSLGLFNEQFF.

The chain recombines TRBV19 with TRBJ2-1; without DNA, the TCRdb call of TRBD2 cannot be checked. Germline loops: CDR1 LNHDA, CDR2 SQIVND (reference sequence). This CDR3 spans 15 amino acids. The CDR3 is CASSTGTRSGNEQFF.

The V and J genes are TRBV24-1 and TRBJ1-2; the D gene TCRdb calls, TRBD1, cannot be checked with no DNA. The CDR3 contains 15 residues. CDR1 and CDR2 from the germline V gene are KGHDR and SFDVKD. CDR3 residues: CATSDATQRGYGYTF.

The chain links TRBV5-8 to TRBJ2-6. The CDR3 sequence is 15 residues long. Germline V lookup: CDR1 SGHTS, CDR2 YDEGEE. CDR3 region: CASSTDIAGANVLTF.

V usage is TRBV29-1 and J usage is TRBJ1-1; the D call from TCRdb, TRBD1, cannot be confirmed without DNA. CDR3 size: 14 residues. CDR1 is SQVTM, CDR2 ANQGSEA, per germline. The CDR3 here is CSVGRGAGNTEAFF.

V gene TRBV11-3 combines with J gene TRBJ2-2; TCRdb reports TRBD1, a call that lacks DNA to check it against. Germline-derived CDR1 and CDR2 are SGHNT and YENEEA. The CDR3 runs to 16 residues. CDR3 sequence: CASSSGGSSNTGELFF.